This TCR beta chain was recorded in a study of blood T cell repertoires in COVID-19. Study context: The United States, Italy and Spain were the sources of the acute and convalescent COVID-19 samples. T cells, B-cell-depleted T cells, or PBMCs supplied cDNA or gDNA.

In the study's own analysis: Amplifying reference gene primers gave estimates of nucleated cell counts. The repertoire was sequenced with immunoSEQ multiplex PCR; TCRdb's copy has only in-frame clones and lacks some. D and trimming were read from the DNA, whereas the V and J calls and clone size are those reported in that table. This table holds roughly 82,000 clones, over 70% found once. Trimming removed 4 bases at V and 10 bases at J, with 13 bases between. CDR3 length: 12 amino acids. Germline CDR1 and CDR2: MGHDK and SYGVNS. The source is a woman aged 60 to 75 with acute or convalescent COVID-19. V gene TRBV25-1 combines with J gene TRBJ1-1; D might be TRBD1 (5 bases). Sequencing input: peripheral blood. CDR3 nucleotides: TGTGCCAGCAGTGTTGGCAGGGCTCGAGCTTTCTTT. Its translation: CASSVGRARAFF.